These 12 T cell receptor beta chains originate from one sample sequenced in a study of T cells in Graves' hyperthyroidism and ophthalmopathy. Regions amplified from RNA transcripts were the TCR beta CDR3 regions. TCR CDR3 underwent first-round RT-PCR with the HTBI primer set. TCRdb reprocessed the multiplex PCR reads via MiXCR and lists one record per CDR3 protein. The sample consists of 500,000 to 750,000 distinct CDR3 sequences, about 43% of them appearing once. The sequenced material came from peripheral blood or thyroid tissue (not recorded which). Receptors were obtained from a woman under 30 with Graves' hyperthyroidism.

V gene TRBV10-3 combines with J gene TRBJ2-5, with 8 bases aligning to TRBD1. This CDR3 comprises 14 residues. The germline V gene has CDR1 ENHRY and CDR2 SYGVKD. J lost 5 bases, V lost 6 bases, and 8 bases had no gene match. The CDR3 DNA reads as TGTGCCATCAGCAAGGACAGGGATGTGGAGACCCAGTACTTC. Its translation: CAISKDRDVETQYF.

This clonotype appeared many times. The chain is built from TRBV7-9 and TRBJ2-7, with TRBD2 as a possible D gene (5 bases). The germline CDR1 and CDR2 sequences are SEHNR and FQNEAQ (reference sequence). V gave up 3 bases and J gave up 6 bases, with 9 bases separating them. The CDR3 has 12 residues. The CDR3 spells CASSFGMSEQYF. The CDR3 DNA is TGTGCCAGCAGCTTCGGGATGAGCGAGCAGTACTTC.

The chain employs TRBV7-2 and TRBJ2-7; 8 positions agree with TRBD1. The CDR3 length is 15 residues. Looked up from germline, CDR1 is SGHTA and CDR2 is FQGNSA. V gave up 5 bases and J gave up 0 bases; unmatched junction bases: 6. The CDR3 region has the DNA TGTGCCAGCAGCCGAACCGGGACAGGCTCCTACGAGCAGTACTTC. This translates into CASSRTGTGSYEQYF.

This clonotype was counted at least ten times. The rearrangement uses TRBV12-3 or TRBV12-4 and TRBJ2-7; a possible D gene is TRBD1 (5 bases). The V gene lost 7 bases and the J gene lost 5 bases, with 15 bases spanning the gap. The CDR3 is 13 amino acids. CDR3: CASTRVGQHEQYF. The CDR3 region has the DNA TGTGCCAGCACCCGGGTGGGGCAACACGAGCAGTACTTC.

The chain recombines TRBV7-2 with TRBJ2-3; a weak D match, TRBD1 (5 bases). The germline V and J ends were trimmed by 6 bases and 0 bases, with 10 bases remaining between them. The CDR3 has 14 amino acids. From germline, CDR1 is SGHTA and CDR2 FQGNSA. The DNA of the CDR3 is TGTGCCAGCAGAAGTGACAGTAGCACAGATACGCAGTATTTT. Translated, it gives CASRSDSSTDTQYF.

This clonotype has ten or more counts. The CDR3 loop reads CASIGQPNSPLHF. CDR3 bases: TGCGCCAGCATCGGACAGCCTAATTCACCCCTCCACTTT. The V gene is TRBV4-1, the J gene TRBJ1-6; perhaps TRBD1 as D (6 bases). Trimming cost V 7 bases and J 6 bases, with 10 bases left between them. Germline V gives CDR1 MGHRA, CDR2 YSYEKL. The CDR3 has 13 amino acids.

This clonotype was counted between two and nine times. The rearrangement uses TRBV2 and TRBJ2-7; TRBD2 aligns across 7 bases. This CDR3 is built from 14 residues. From germline, CDR1 is SNHLY and CDR2 FYNNEI. The junction had 7 bases not matched to a gene; V was cut back by 2 bases and J by 6 bases. This chain's CDR3 is CASSERDYPVEQYF. Written as DNA, the CDR3 is TGTGCCAGCAGTGAACGGGACTACCCCGTCGAGCAGTACTTC. The full variable domain, its missing parts supplied by reference TRBV2 and TRBJ2-7, is EPEVTQTPSHQVTQMGQEVILRCVPISNHLYFYWYRQILGQKVEFLVSFYNNEISEKSEIFDDQFSVERPDGSNFTLKIRSTKLEDSAMYFCASSERDYPVEQYFGPGTRLTVT.

This clonotype was counted ten times or more. The chain uses TRBV7-8 and TRBJ2-7; 13 bases are shared with TRBD2. The CDR3 consists of 15 residues. Germline V gives CDR1 SGHVS, CDR2 FQNEAQ. V was pared by 5 bases and J by 2 bases, with 3 bases of the junction left unmatched. CDR3 nucleotide sequence: TGTGCCAGCAGCCTGGGGACTAGCGGGACCTACGAGCAGTACTTC. Amino acid sequence: CASSLGTSGTYEQYF.

This clonotype was detected ten times or more. The gene calls are TRBV29-1 and TRBJ1-2, with TRBD1 matching over 8 bases. From germline, CDR1 is SQVTM and CDR2 ANQGSEA. The ends lost 0 bases at V and 4 bases at J; junction bases unmatched: 7. The CDR3 sequence is 15 residues long. CDR3 sequence: CSVEDTPDRGYGYTF. CDR3 nucleotides: TGCAGCGTTGAAGACACACCCGACAGGGGCTATGGCTACACCTTC.

This clonotype appeared many times. The rearrangement uses TRBV7-3 and TRBJ2-2; D could derive from TRBD1 or TRBD2 (5 bases each). V was pared by 0 bases and J by 5 bases, with 16 bases between. This CDR3 contains 17 residues. The germline CDR1 and CDR2 sequences are SGHTA and FQGTGA. CDR3 nucleotide sequence: TGTGCCAGCAGCTTAACGTTAAATCCGGGACGGACCGGGGAGCTGTTTTTT. Its translation is CASSLTLNPGRTGELFF. Complete variable domain (other parts from reference TRBV7-3 and TRBJ2-2): GAGVSQTPSNKVTEKGKYVELRCDPISGHTALYWYRQSLGQGPEFLIYFQGTGAADDSGLPNDRFFAVRPEGSVSTLKIQRTERGDSAVYLCASSLTLNPGRTGELFFGEGSRLTVL.

This clonotype was detected many times. This chain joins TRBV13 and TRBJ2-5; 11 nucleotides align to TRBD2. The length of the CDR3 is 16 residues. With V trimmed by 5 bases and J by 4 bases, 9 bases remained unmatched. Germline V CDR1 and CDR2: PRHDT, FYEKMQ (reference sequence). The CDR3 DNA sequence: TGTGCCAGCAGCAAAATAACTAGCGGGAGAAGAGAGACCCAGTACTTC. It encodes CASSKITSGRRETQYF.

At least ten counts were recorded for this clonotype. V and J are TRBV6-6 and TRBJ1-6; unclear D gene. The CDR3 runs 14 residues. Trimming stripped 7 bases from V and 9 bases from J, with 16 bases between. The germline gives CDR1 MNHNY, CDR2 SVGAGI (reference sequence). CDR3 region: CASTLGSDSSPLHF. CDR3 nucleotides: TGTGCCAGCACCCTCGGCTCAGACTCTTCACCCCTCCACTTT.